This TCR beta chain was profiled in a study of long-term antiretroviral therapy in people with HIV. The CDR3 consists of 13 residues. CDR1 and CDR2 from the germline V gene are MRHNA and SNTAGT. V lost 4 bases, J lost 8 bases, and 9 bases lay in between. Runs used v3.0 of the immunoSEQ assay and were done at survey level. Per-sample TRB depth target: roughly 40,000-50,000 T-cell genomes. Data came from immunoSEQ multiplex PCR; TCRdb stores just in-frame clones and leaves some out. The sample has approximately 22,000 clones, around 80% seen once. Study outcomes and limitations: After ART, diversity increased yet remained lower than transplant donor controls. HIV repertoires showed narrower CDR3 length ranges than controls.

This clone showed up just a few times. Antigen specificity is unknown. Treatment for every participant with HIV took place in the United States. The chain joins TRBV6-4 to TRBJ1-6, with D unclear. This clonotype was obtained from a woman in her forties or fifties with HIV. The specimen was unsorted PBMCs, collected 1.9 years after starting antiretroviral therapy. Here the CDR3 reads CASSGSWDSPLHF. The DNA of the CDR3 is TGTGCCAGCAGTGGTTCTTGGGATTCACCCCTCCACTTT.